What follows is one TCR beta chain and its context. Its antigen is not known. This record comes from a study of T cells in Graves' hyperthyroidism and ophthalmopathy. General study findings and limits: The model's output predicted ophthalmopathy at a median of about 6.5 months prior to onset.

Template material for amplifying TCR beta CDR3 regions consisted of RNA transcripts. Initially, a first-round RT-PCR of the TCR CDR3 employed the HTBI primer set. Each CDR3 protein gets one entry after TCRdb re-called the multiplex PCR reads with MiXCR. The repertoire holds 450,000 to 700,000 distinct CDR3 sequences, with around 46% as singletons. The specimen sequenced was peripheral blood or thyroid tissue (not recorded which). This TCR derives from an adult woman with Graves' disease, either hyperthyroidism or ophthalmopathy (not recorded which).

The CDR3 region has the DNA TGTGCCACCCGTGACAGGAACTCCTACGAGCAGTACTTC. Protein: CATRDRNSYEQYF. This chain connects TRBV15 to TRBJ2-7; D may be TRBD1 (6 bases). The CDR3 contains 13 residues. The germline V and J ends were trimmed by 8 bases and 0 bases, with 11 bases remaining between them. Germline V gene sequence: CDR1 LNHNV, CDR2 YYDKDF (reference sequence). Supplemented by reference TRBV15 and TRBJ2-7, the full variable domain reads DAMVIQNPRYQVTQFGKPVTLSCSQTLNHNVMYWYQQKSSQAPKLLFHYYDKDFNNEADTPDNFQSRRPNTSFCFLDIRSPGLGDTAMYLCATRDRNSYEQYFGPGTRLTVT.